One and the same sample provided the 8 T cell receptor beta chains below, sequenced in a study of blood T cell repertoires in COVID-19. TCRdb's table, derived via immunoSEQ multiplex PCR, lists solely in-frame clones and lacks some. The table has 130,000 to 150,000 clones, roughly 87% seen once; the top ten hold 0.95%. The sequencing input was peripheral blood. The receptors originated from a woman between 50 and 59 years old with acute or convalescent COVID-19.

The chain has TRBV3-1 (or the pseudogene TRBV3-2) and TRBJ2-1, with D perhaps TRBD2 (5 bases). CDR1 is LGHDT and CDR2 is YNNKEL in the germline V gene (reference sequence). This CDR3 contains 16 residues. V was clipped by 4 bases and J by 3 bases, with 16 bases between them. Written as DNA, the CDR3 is TGTGCCAGCAGCCGGACCGGCGGGTCAAACTACAATGAGCAGTTCTTC. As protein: CASSRTGGSNYNEQFF.

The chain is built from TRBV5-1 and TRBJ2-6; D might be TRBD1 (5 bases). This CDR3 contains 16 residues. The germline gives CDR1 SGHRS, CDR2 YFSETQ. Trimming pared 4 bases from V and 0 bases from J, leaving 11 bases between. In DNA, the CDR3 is TGCGCCAGCAGCAGCGACGGACACTCTGGGGCCAACGTCCTGACTTTC. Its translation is CASSSDGHSGANVLTF.

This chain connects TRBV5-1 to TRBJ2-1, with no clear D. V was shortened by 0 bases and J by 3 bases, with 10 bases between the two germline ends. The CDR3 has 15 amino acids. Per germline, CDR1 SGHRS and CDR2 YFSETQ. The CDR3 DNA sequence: TGCGCCAGCAGCTTGGGACACCCCTTCTACAATGAGCAGTTCTTC. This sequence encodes CASSLGHPFYNEQFF.

CDR3 nucleotides: TGTGCCAGCAGCGTGGGGCAGGGAGAAGCTTTCTTT. Residues: CASSVGQGEAFF. The chain couples TRBV9 to TRBJ1-1, with D maybe TRBD1 (5 bases). Trimming removed 2 bases from V and 8 bases from J, with 10 bases in between. Germline V CDR1 and CDR2: SGDLS, YYNGEE. The CDR3 has 12 residues.

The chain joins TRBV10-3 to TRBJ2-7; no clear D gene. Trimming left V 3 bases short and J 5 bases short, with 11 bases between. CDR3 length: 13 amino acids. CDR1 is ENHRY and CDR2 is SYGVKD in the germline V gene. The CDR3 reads CAISEGSQDEQYF. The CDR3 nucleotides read TGTGCCATCAGTGAAGGCAGTCAGGACGAGCAGTACTTC.

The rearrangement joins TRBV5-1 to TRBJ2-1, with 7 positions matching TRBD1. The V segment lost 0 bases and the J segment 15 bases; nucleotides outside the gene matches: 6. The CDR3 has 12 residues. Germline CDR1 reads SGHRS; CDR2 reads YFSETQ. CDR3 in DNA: TGCGCCAGCAGCTTGGAAGTAGGGGGCTTGTTCTTC. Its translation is CASSLEVGGLFF. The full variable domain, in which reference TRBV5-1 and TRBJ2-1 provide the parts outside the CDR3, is KAGVTQTPRYLIKTRGQQVTLSCSPISGHRSVSWYQQTPGQGLQFLFEYFSETQRNKGNFPGRFSGRQFSNSRSEMNVSTLELGDSALYLCASSLEVGGLFFGPGTRLTVL.

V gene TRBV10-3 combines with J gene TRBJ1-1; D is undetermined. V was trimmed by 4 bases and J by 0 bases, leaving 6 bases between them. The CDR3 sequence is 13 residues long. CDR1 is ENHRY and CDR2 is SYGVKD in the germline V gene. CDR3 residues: CAISAAVNTEAFF. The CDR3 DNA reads TGTGCCATCAGTGCCGCGGTGAACACTGAAGCTTTCTTT.

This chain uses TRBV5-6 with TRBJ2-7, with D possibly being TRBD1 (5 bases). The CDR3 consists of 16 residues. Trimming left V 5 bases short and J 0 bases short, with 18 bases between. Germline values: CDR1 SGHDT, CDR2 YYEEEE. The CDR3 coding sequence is TGTGCCAGCAGTTTCCGACAGCCCAGGCGCTCCTACGAGCAGTACTTC. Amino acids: CASSFRQPRRSYEQYF.